Shown below are 2 T cell receptor beta chains from a single sample sequenced in a study of regulatory T cells in long-lasting Graves disease. CDR3 regions were amplified by Arm-PCR using iRepertoire HTBI primers to build TCR beta libraries. From the multiplex PCR reads, TCRdb called clonotypes with MiXCR, one entry per CDR3 protein. The repertoire holds roughly 700,000 distinct CDR3 sequences, with about 32% as singletons. As for time point: persistent/refractory GD, antithyroid drugs over 5 years with positive TRAb. TCR sequences were obtained from RNA taken from PBMCs. Sequences were derived from peripheral blood mononuclear cells (PBMCs), sampled when the disease was refractory, from a patient treated with antithyroid drugs. The receptors here all came from a female donor with Graves disease.

The chain recombines TRBV12-3 or TRBV12-4 with TRBJ1-5; 7 bases agree with TRBD1. After removal of 6 bases from V and 7 bases from J, the junction contained 9 bases not matched to a gene. The length of the CDR3 is 14 residues. The CDR3 here is CASSPLRGSQPQHF. The CDR3 bases are TGTGCCAGCAGCCCCCTCAGGGGGTCCCAGCCCCAGCATTTT.

Many counts were recorded for this clonotype. For the CDR3, the DNA is TGTGCTAGTGGTTTGGCCGGGACGGGCTCCTACGAGCAGTACTTC. It codes for CASGLAGTGSYEQYF. The J gene is TRBJ2-7, the V gene TRBV12-5; D is perhaps TRBD1 or TRBD2 (5 bases each). Trimming removed 1 base from V and 0 bases from J, with 10 bases in between. Germline V CDR1 and CDR2: LGHNT, FRNRAP. The CDR3 contains 15 residues.